Below are 8 T cell receptor beta chains sequenced from a single sample in a study of blood T cell repertoires in COVID-19. Here immunoSEQ multiplex PCR was the method, and the copy in TCRdb shows in-frame clones only, minus some. The table includes about 110,000 clones, 84% detected once. Source material: peripheral blood. The receptors were gathered from a woman older than 75 with active or convalescent COVID-19.

The genes are TRBV2 and TRBJ1-5; 9 bases fit TRBD1. The CDR3 is made up of 15 amino acids. V shed 6 bases, J shed 4 bases, and the junction held 7 bases outside the gene matches. In germline, CDR1 is SNHLY, CDR2 FYNNEI. CDR3 DNA sequence: TGTGCCAGCAGGGGGGGACAGGGTGTAAATCAGCCCCAGCATTTT. It is translated as CASRGGQGVNQPQHF.

CDR3 amino acids: CASSVETGGTYEQYF. The CDR3 bases are TGTGCCAGCAGCGTAGAGACGGGAGGTACCTACGAGCAGTACTTC. The chain links TRBV9 to TRBJ2-7; 7 bases fit TRBD2. This CDR3 comprises 15 residues. Germline CDR1 is SGDLS and CDR2 is YYNGEE. V lost 0 bases to trimming and J lost 2 bases; unmatched junction nucleotides: 5.

This chain connects TRBV23-1 to TRBJ1-5, with TRBD1 identical over 7 bases. TRBV23-1 is identified as an open reading frame with a role that is uncertain. Trimming at V came to 3 bases and at J to 0 bases, leaving 11 bases not matched to a gene. CDR3 length: 18 residues. The CDR3 DNA is TGCGCCAGCAGTCATTGTAGAGGGACAGCATATAGCAATCAGCCCCAGCATTTT. This codes for CASSHCRGTAYSNQPQHF.

The chain joins TRBV27 to TRBJ1-6; no clear D. The CDR3 spans 16 residues. V lost 2 bases, J lost 6 bases, and 14 bases lay in between. The germline V gene has CDR1 MNHEY and CDR2 SMNVEV (reference sequence). This chain's CDR3 is CASSLGSGGINSPLHF. For the CDR3, the DNA is TGTGCCAGCAGTTTAGGGAGTGGAGGGATTAATTCACCCCTCCACTTT.

The DNA for the CDR3 is TGTGCCAGCAGTTTCCCGATCGGGAGGGCACGCGGGGAGCTGTTTTTT. Its protein product is CASSFPIGRARGELFF. The chain carries TRBV28 and TRBJ2-2; 8 bases agree with TRBD2. The CDR3 has 16 amino acids. CDR1 MDHEN and CDR2 SYDVKM come from the germline V gene. After removal of 3 bases from V and 7 bases from J, the junction contained 10 bases not matched to a gene.

The chain joins TRBV12-3 or TRBV12-4 to TRBJ2-7; 8 bases fit TRBD2. V was pared by 6 bases and J by 6 bases, with 7 bases of the junction left unmatched. There are 13 residues in the CDR3. As DNA, the CDR3 is TGTGCCAGCAGGGGGACTAGTCTGAGCGAGCAGTACTTC. Translated, it gives CASRGTSLSEQYF.

This chain joins TRBV30 and TRBJ2-7, with D maybe TRBD2 (5 bases). Germline CDR1 GTSNPN, CDR2 SVGIG (reference sequence). V was shortened by 2 bases and J by 7 bases, with 18 bases between the two germline ends. The CDR3 length is 14 residues. CDR3 coding DNA: TGTGCCTGGAGTTACGGTCCGAGGGCGAGAGAGCAGTACTTC. As protein: CAWSYGPRAREQYF.

The rearrangement links TRBV14 to TRBJ2-1; 8 nucleotides line up with TRBD2. Trimming removed 4 bases from V and 6 bases from J; junction bases left unmatched: 8. The CDR3 has 15 amino acids. The germline CDR1 and CDR2 sequences are SGHDN and FVKESK. The CDR3 spells CASSRGLAVVNEQFF. CDR3 in DNA: TGTGCCAGCAGCCGCGGACTAGCAGTGGTCAATGAGCAGTTCTTC. Drawing the rest from reference TRBV14 and TRBJ2-1, the complete variable domain is EAGVTQFPSHSVIEKGQTVTLRCDPISGHDNLYWYRRVMGKEIKFLLHFVKESKQDESGMPNNRFLAERTGGTYSTLKVQPAELEDSGVYFCASSRGLAVVNEQFFGPGTRLTVL.